This TCR beta chain is from a study of cytomegalovirus exposure and HLA in healthy donors. Study results and caveats: In a later analysis, a missense DCLRE1C variant was linked to TCR beta V- and J-gene trimming. The listing of 150 to 200 TCR beta chains classed them as cytomegalovirus-associated.

Primers for the PCR totalled 60 Vbeta and 13 Jbeta. The repertoire was sequenced with immunoSEQ multiplex PCR; TCRdb's copy has only in-frame clones and lacks some. Here the sample spans about 190,000 clones, around 79% being singletons. This clone occurred a few times. Antigen: not known. V lost 6 bases to trimming and J lost 1 base; unmatched junction nucleotides: 4. Germline V gene sequence: CDR1 SNHLY, CDR2 FYNNEI. The CDR3 consists of 14 residues. The gene calls are TRBV2 and TRBJ1-1, with TRBD1 matching over 8 bases. This TCR came from a young woman in good health and CMV-seronegative. Sequencing was carried out using PBMCs. The CDR3 DNA reads TGTGCCAGCAGAGGAGGACAGGGGAACACTGAAGCTTTCTTT. It specifies CASRGGQGNTEAFF.